The sequence of this TCR beta chain was determined in a study of blood T cell repertoires in COVID-19. Study information: Material from acute and convalescent COVID-19 was sourced from the United States, Italy and Spain.

The table came from immunoSEQ multiplex PCR; TCRdb's copy has only in-frame clones and leaves some out. The sample yields under 200,000 clones, less than 85% seen once. This receptor was taken from a woman aged 50 to 60 who had recovered from COVID-19. Sample: PBMCs or T cells enriched from blood (not recorded which).

The CDR3 nucleotides are TGTGCCAGCAGTTTAGCCAGGGCCACTGGCTACACCTTC. Translating it yields CASSLARATGYTF. The chain joins TRBV27 to TRBJ1-2; weak D call: TRBD1 (5 bases). The CDR3 loop spans 13 amino acids. Looked up from germline, CDR1 is MNHEY and CDR2 is SMNVEV (reference sequence). Trimming cost V 2 bases and J 7 bases, with 11 bases left between them.